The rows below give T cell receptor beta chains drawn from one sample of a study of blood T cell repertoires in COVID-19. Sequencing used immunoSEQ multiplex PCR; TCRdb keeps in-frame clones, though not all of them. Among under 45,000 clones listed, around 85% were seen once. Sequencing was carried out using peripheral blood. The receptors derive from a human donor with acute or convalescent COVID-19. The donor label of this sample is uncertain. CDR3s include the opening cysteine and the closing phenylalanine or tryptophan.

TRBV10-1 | CASSPGTSASYEQYF
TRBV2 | CASSEMGLQNIQYF
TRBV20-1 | CSASRASGANEQFF
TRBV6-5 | CASSSLGLLSPLHF
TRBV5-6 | CASSPPGGQGSGSPLHF
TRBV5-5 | CASTMTGQNNSPLHF
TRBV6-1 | CASSEEGQLTRELFF
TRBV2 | CASSEGGQGNSPLHF
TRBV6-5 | CASRELNEQYF
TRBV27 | CASTPGEGYRVDTQYF
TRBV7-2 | CASSLEGRGRNEQYF
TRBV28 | CASSLAGGTRNEQFF
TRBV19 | CATVGQGAMGETQYF
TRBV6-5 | CASKLRGSSYNEQFF
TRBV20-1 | CSARGSYEQYF
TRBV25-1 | CASSEGTGALRGNTIYF
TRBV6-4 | CASSDEGNYGYTF
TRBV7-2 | CASSLGGGTEAFF
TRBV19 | CASKVQGYNEKLFF
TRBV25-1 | CASSDLTGHTYNEQFF
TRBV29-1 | CSVITGKESKNIQYF
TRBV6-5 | CASRTGYGYTF
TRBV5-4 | CASSPDRGAGPGELFF
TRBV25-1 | CASSDGTVGGETQYF
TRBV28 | CASSAATVVITGELFF
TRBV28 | CASSSTGDYTGELFF
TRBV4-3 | CASSQGTANSPLHF
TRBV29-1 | CSVREGTYEQYF